The 24 T cell receptor beta chains reported below all come from one sample, sequenced in a study of T cell responses to AZD1222 COVID-19 vaccine (dated by TCRdb to 2020 to 2023). This specimen's time point label, interpreted: baseline before first vaccination. Libraries were constructed by the immunoSEQ multiplex PCR assay. The clones in this table, taken by TCRdb from immuneACCESS, are in-frame only. Not every clone is retained; where verified, under half of the shortfall comes from an unresolved V gene, and the cause of the rest is unknown. Present in this sample are about 100,000 clones, around 89% of which were seen just once. Of the sample, about 7% is held by the ten largest clones. Specimen: peripheral blood, collected on day 0 of AZD1222 vaccination. Source of these receptors: an adult in good health.

The CDR3 DNA is TGTGCCAGCAGCGGACATTTTCTTTCACCCCTCCACTTT. As protein: CASSGHFLSPLHF. The V and J genes are TRBV7-9 and TRBJ1-6; maybe TRBD1 (5 bases). CDR3 length equals 13 residues. V lost 5 bases to trimming and J lost 9 bases, with 11 bases between them. Germline loops: CDR1 SEHNR, CDR2 FQNEAQ (reference sequence).

The CDR3 DNA reads TGTGCCAGTAGTCCTCGTGCGGGGAATCTCTACGAGCAGTACTTC. It specifies CASSPRAGNLYEQYF. This chain uses TRBV19 with TRBJ2-7; perhaps TRBD2 as D (6 bases). CDR1 is LNHDA, CDR2 SQIVND, per germline (reference sequence). V lost 5 bases to trimming and J lost 3 bases, with 17 bases between them. This CDR3 comprises 15 residues.

There are a few counts of this clone. The rearrangement uses TRBV7-9 and TRBJ2-5; 10 bases are shared with TRBD1. The CDR3 extends over 16 amino acids. The J segment lost 5 bases and the V segment lost 5 bases, leaving 11 bases of the junction unmatched. Germline V gives CDR1 SEHNR, CDR2 FQNEAQ (reference sequence). This CDR3 reads CASSRWDRGGGETQYF. CDR3 sequence (DNA): TGTGCCAGCAGCCGATGGGACAGGGGAGGTGGTGAGACCCAGTACTTC.

This chain links TRBV6-2 or TRBV6-3 with TRBJ2-7; 11 bases line up with TRBD2. V shed 0 bases and J 0 bases; nucleotides not matched to a gene: 10. The germline V gene has CDR1 MNHEY and CDR2 SVGEGT. This CDR3 has 19 amino acids. The CDR3 sequence is CASSYSRTSGLFLSYEQYF. In DNA, the CDR3 is TGTGCCAGCAGTTACTCCCGGACTAGCGGGCTGTTTCTCTCCTACGAGCAGTACTTC.

The chain carries TRBV27 and TRBJ2-3, with a weak D call TRBD1 (6 bases). CDR3 length: 14 residues. The V end lost 7 bases, the J end lost 1 base, and 12 bases lay between the germline ends. Germline CDR1 and CDR2: MNHEY and SMNVEV (reference sequence). The CDR3 here is CASTLGAGTDTQYF. The CDR3 region has the DNA TGTGCCAGCACCCTGGGGGCGGGCACAGATACGCAGTATTTT.

V and J are TRBV21-1 and TRBJ2-7. TRBV21-1 is designated a pseudogene. The CDR3 has 13 amino acids. The CDR3 loop reads CASRRDGPYEQYF. CDR3 nucleotide sequence: TGTGCCAGCAGAAGGGACGGTCCCTACGAGCAGTACTTC.

This chain links TRBV28 with TRBJ2-7; no clear D. CDR1 and CDR2 from the germline V gene are MDHEN and SYDVKM. Trimming cost V 2 bases and J 2 bases, with 7 bases left between them. The CDR3 consists of 13 residues. The CDR3 here is CASSLGTAYEQYF. The CDR3, as DNA: TGTGCCAGCAGTTTAGGAACTGCCTACGAGCAGTACTTC.

This rearrangement joins TRBV10-3 to TRBJ2-5; 9 nucleotides line up with TRBD1. Germline CDR1 reads ENHRY; CDR2 reads SYGVKD. The CDR3 has 15 residues. The V and J ends lost 0 bases and 1 base, in that order; junction bases with no gene match: 0. CDR3 nucleotide sequence: TGTGCCATCAGTGAGTCGACAGGGGGCCAAGAGACCCAGTACTTC. Protein sequence: CAISESTGGQETQYF.

The rearrangement links TRBV24-1 to TRBJ2-1, with 11 nucleotides matching TRBD2. Germline V CDR1 and CDR2: KGHDR, SFDVKD. V lost 3 bases to trimming and J lost 1 base; unmatched junction nucleotides: 4. The length of the CDR3 is 17 residues. In DNA, the CDR3 is TGTGCCACCAGTGATCTATGGACTAGCGGGTCCTACAATGAGCAGTTCTTC. Translating it yields CATSDLWTSGSYNEQFF.

The chain combines TRBV14 with TRBJ2-3; D is unclear. Germline V lookup: CDR1 SGHDN, CDR2 FVKESK. V gave up 3 bases and J gave up 4 bases, with 23 bases separating them. The CDR3 consists of 18 residues. The CDR3 coding sequence is TGTGCCAGCAGCCATAATCCCCCGACTTGGCCAACCCCAGATACGCAGTATTTT. Translated: CASSHNPPTWPTPDTQYF. The full variable domain, completed using reference TRBV14 and TRBJ2-3, is EAGVTQFPSHSVIEKGQTVTLRCDPISGHDNLYWYRRVMGKEIKFLLHFVKESKQDESGMPNNRFLAERTGGTYSTLKVQPAELEDSGVYFCASSHNPPTWPTPDTQYFGPGTRLTVL.

CDR3 loop: CASSLAGGTQYF. The CDR3 bases are TGTGCCAGCAGTTTGGCAGGAGGAACCCAGTACTTC. This sequence joins TRBV28 and TRBJ2-5; possibly TRBD2 for D (5 bases). Germline values: CDR1 MDHEN, CDR2 SYDVKM. The V end lost 3 bases, the J end lost 8 bases, and 10 bases lay between the germline ends. The CDR3 totals 12 residues.

Points on this clone: The junction shows a germline mismatch at one end, possibly a read error. The V call is TRBV5-6, the J call TRBJ1-2; 11 nucleotides match TRBD1. This CDR3 region has 15 residues. In germline, CDR1 is SGHDT, CDR2 YYEEEE. The CDR3 bases are TGTGCTAGCAGAGAAACCGGGACAGGGGGTGATGGCTACACCTTC. This gives the protein CASRETGTGGDGYTF.

The chain couples TRBV28 to TRBJ1-2; 7 positions match TRBD1. Germline CDR1 is MDHEN and CDR2 is SYDVKM. Trimming at V came to 7 bases and at J to 1 base, leaving 9 bases not matched to a gene. The CDR3 loop spans 15 amino acids. The CDR3 DNA sequence: TGTGCCAGCAATACAGGTTCAGGGGGTAACTATGGCTACACCTTC. Translating gives CASNTGSGGNYGYTF.

The chain has TRBV7-2 and TRBJ2-7; TRBD1 matches 7 bases. The CDR3 covers 13 residues. V was pared by 7 bases and J by 3 bases, with 6 bases of the junction left unmatched. Germline V gene data show CDR1 as SGHTA and CDR2 as FQGNSA. CDR3 protein: CASTRGSDYEQYF. The CDR3 region has the DNA TGTGCCAGCACCAGGGGGTCAGACTACGAGCAGTACTTC.

This chain uses TRBV7-6 with TRBJ2-1; D gene unclear. V was shortened by 5 bases and J by 10 bases, with 12 bases between the two germline ends. Germline CDR1 SGHVS, CDR2 FNYEAQ. The CDR3 extends over 12 amino acids. The DNA of the CDR3 is TGTGCCAGCAGCCCATCCGCCCGCGAGCAGTTCTTC. It codes for CASSPSAREQFF. Supplemented by reference TRBV7-6 and TRBJ2-1, the full variable domain reads GAGVSQSPRYKVTKRGQDVALRCDPISGHVSLYWYRQALGQGPEFLTYFNYEAQQDKSGLPNDRFSAERPEGSISTLTIQRTEQRDSAMYRCASSPSAREQFFGPGTRLTVL.

The V and J genes are TRBV5-1 and TRBJ1-2; 8 bases are shared with TRBD1. V was pared by 7 bases and J by 2 bases, with 4 bases of the junction left unmatched. The V gene's germline CDR1 is SGHRS and CDR2 YFSETQ. The CDR3 covers 13 residues. The chain's CDR3 is CASATGENYGYTF. The CDR3 coding sequence is TGCGCCAGCGCGACAGGGGAAAACTATGGCTACACCTTC.

The V call is TRBV6-5, the J call TRBJ1-2; TRBD1 might be the D (5 bases). CDR1 MNHEY and CDR2 SVGAGI come from the germline V gene. The CDR3 covers 15 residues. V was shortened by 1 base and J by 6 bases, with 15 bases between the two germline ends. The CDR3 sequence is CASSYWDSQWDGYTF. Here the CDR3 DNA reads TGTGCCAGCAGTTACTGGGACTCCCAATGGGATGGCTACACCTTC.

This chain joins TRBV7-2 and TRBJ2-5; D uncertain. The ends were cut back, 2 bases at V and 7 bases at J, with 8 bases in the middle. The CDR3 covers 12 residues. CDR1 is SGHTA, CDR2 FQGNSA, per germline. CDR3 sequence reads: CASSLNGPTQYF. CDR3 bases: TGTGCCAGCAGCTTAAACGGCCCGACCCAGTACTTC.

A few counts support this clone. The V call is TRBV19, the J call TRBJ1-2, with 7 nucleotides matching TRBD1. Germline trimming cut 7 bases from V and 3 bases from J; bases unmatched to any gene: 2. The germline gives CDR1 LNHDA, CDR2 SQIVND (reference sequence). This CDR3 is built from 12 residues. The CDR3 here is CASTQGDYGYTF. Written as DNA, the CDR3 is TGTGCCAGTACCCAGGGGGACTATGGCTACACCTTC.

The chain links TRBV7-8 to TRBJ2-7; 9 nucleotides line up with TRBD1. The CDR3 loop spans 16 amino acids. Germline V gives CDR1 SGHVS, CDR2 FQNEAQ. Trimming cost V 4 bases and J 0 bases; bases outside gene matches: 7. The CDR3 DNA follows: TGTGCCAGCAGCTCTGAGGGACAGGGAGGCTCCTACGAGCAGTACTTC. The encoded protein is CASSSEGQGGSYEQYF.

The chain recombines TRBV30 with TRBJ2-5; 9 nucleotides align to TRBD2. Per germline, CDR1 GTSNPN and CDR2 SVGIG (reference sequence). There are 11 residues in the CDR3. Trimming at V came to 8 bases and at J to 5 bases, leaving 3 bases not matched to a gene. In DNA, the CDR3 is TGTGCCGGTCTAGCGGGGGAGACCCAGTACTTC. The encoded protein is CAGLAGETQYF.

A word on this clone: The sample carries other DNA sequences with the same CDR3. The chain uses TRBV19 and TRBJ1-1; D is undetermined. The ends were cut back, 3 bases at V and 0 bases at J, with 5 bases in the middle. This CDR3 comprises 13 residues. Germline V gene sequence: CDR1 LNHDA, CDR2 SQIVND (reference sequence). The CDR3 nucleotides read TGTGCCAGTAGTATCAAGGTGAACACTGAAGCTTTCTTT. The encoded protein is CASSIKVNTEAFF. Full variable domain (rest looked up from reference TRBV19 and TRBJ1-1): DGGITQSPKYLFRKEGQNVTLSCEQNLNHDAMYWYRQDPGQGLRLIYYSQIVNDFQKGDIAEGYSVSREKKESFPLTVTSAQKNPTAFYLCASSIKVNTEAFFGQGTRLTVV.

The chain combines TRBV30 with TRBJ2-7; D unresolved. Per the germline V gene, CDR1 is GTSNPN and CDR2 is SVGIG (reference sequence). The CDR3 length is 12 residues. V was clipped by 1 base and J by 5 bases, with 9 bases between them. CDR3 region: CAWSGRTHEQYF. DNA for the CDR3: TGTGCCTGGAGTGGTAGGACCCACGAGCAGTACTTC.

This chain connects TRBV6-5 to TRBJ1-2; 10 bases agree with TRBD1. Germline V gives CDR1 MNHEY, CDR2 SVGAGI. CDR3 size: 14 residues. Trimming cost V 3 bases and J 4 bases; bases outside gene matches: 2. CDR3 sequence reads: CASSYRDRGYGYTF. The CDR3 nucleotides read TGTGCCAGCAGTTATCGGGACAGGGGCTATGGCTACACCTTC.